Following are 10 T cell receptor beta chains from one sample sequenced in a study of cytomegalovirus exposure and HLA in healthy donors. PCR was performed using 60 Vbeta and 13 Jbeta primers. Sequenced by immunoSEQ multiplex PCR; TCRdb stores in-frame clones only, minus some. The data show 150,000 or so clones, with roughly 84% seen just once and about 2% held by the top ten. Material: PBMCs. Receptors originate from a young man in good health and CMV-seropositive.

J is TRBJ2-1 and V is TRBV9; D unresolved. This CDR3 has 15 residues. Trimming removed 4 bases at V and 8 bases at J, with 19 bases between. The germline V gene encodes CDR1 SGDLS and CDR2 YYNGEE. Here the CDR3 reads CASSLRPQRSDEQFF. The CDR3 region has the DNA TGTGCCAGCAGCCTACGCCCTCAGCGCAGCGATGAGCAGTTCTTC.

V is TRBV6-1 and J is TRBJ1-1; 8 bases match TRBD1. This CDR3 is built from 13 residues. V dropped 5 bases and J dropped 5; count of bases not matched to a gene: 4. Germline-derived CDR1 and CDR2 are MNHNS and SASEGT. The CDR3: CASSNTGGTEAFF. The CDR3 DNA sequence: TGTGCCAGCAGTAATACAGGGGGAACTGAAGCTTTCTTT.

This clone was seen only once. The CDR3 DNA follows: TGCGCCAGCAGCCAGAACTCGTTTAGCACAGATACGCAGTATTTT. This encodes CASSQNSFSTDTQYF. The genes are TRBV4-1 and TRBJ2-3; D not certain. Trimming took off 3 bases at V and 0 bases at J, with 10 bases between the two ends. The CDR3 consists of 15 residues. Germline CDR1 and CDR2: MGHRA and YSYEKL.

The chain has TRBV27 and TRBJ2-1, with 8 bases lining up with TRBD2. V was pared by 6 bases and J by 4 bases, with 8 bases of the junction left unmatched. Germline CDR1 reads MNHEY; CDR2 reads SMNVEV (reference sequence). This CDR3 region has 15 residues. The CDR3 loop reads CASRYGGAAYNEQFF. The CDR3 DNA reads TGTGCCAGCAGATACGGGGGGGCCGCATACAATGAGCAGTTCTTC.

CDR3 amino acids: CASSSGQDPSNTEAFF. CDR3 coding DNA: TGTGCCAGCAGCTCGGGACAGGACCCATCAAACACTGAAGCTTTCTTT. The chain has TRBV7-6 and TRBJ1-1; 8 nucleotides align to TRBD1. CDR1 and CDR2 (germline): SGHVS, FNYEAQ. The J segment lost 2 bases and the V segment lost 4 bases, leaving 9 bases of the junction unmatched. This CDR3 has 16 residues.

The V and J genes are TRBV2 and TRBJ2-1, with D tentatively TRBD1 (6 bases). Between the trimmed V and J ends, which lost 4 bases and 6 bases, there was a span of 13 bases. Germline CDR1 and CDR2: SNHLY and FYNNEI. This CDR3 contains 14 residues. The CDR3 DNA reads as TGTGCCAGCAGTGCTAATTTAGGGGGCAATGAGCAGTTCTTC. This sequence encodes CASSANLGGNEQFF.

V gene TRBV4-2 combines with J gene TRBJ2-2; 8 positions agree with TRBD2. Looked up from germline, CDR1 is LGHNA and CDR2 is YNFKEQ. V lost 2 bases, J lost 1 base, and 0 bases stayed unmatched. This CDR3 spans 15 amino acids. CDR3 DNA sequence: TGTGCCAGCAGCCAACTAGCGGGGAACACCGGGGAGCTGTTTTTT. Protein sequence: CASSQLAGNTGELFF.

The chain employs TRBV19 and TRBJ2-2; D ambiguous. The CDR3 loop spans 14 amino acids. Trimming removed 9 bases at V and 1 base at J, with 12 bases between. Germline V gene data show CDR1 as LNHDA and CDR2 as SQIVND (reference sequence). CDR3 protein: CASDNGLNTGELFF. The CDR3 DNA sequence: TGTGCCAGCGACAACGGATTGAACACCGGGGAGCTGTTTTTT.

Concerning this clone: The DNA is omitted, as the CDR3 cannot be located on it reliably, and the CDR3 follows TCRdb's listing. V is TRBV12-5 and J is TRBJ1-4; TRBD1, as called in the table, went unchecked against the DNA. The CDR3 adds up to 22 amino acids, both ends counted. Germline CDR1 reads LGHNT; CDR2 reads FRNRAP. Here the CDR3 reads CASGLAQAKNLLGGASNEKLFF.

The chain has TRBV5-1 and TRBJ2-5; a weak D match, TRBD2 (5 bases). The J call is uncertain, as TRBJ2-7 better fits the DNA end. Germline CDR1 is SGHRS and CDR2 is YFSETQ. The length of the CDR3 is 15 residues. CDR3 residues: CASSTPASGIDEQYF. For the CDR3, the DNA is TGCGCCAGCAGCACCCCTGCCAGCGGTATCGACGAGCAGTACTTC.